This entry concerns a single TCR beta chain. Its antigen is currently unknown. TCRdb re-called the RACE reads with MiXCR, one entry per CDR3 protein. This table has tens of thousands of distinct CDR3 sequences, around a third appearing once. The entry originates in a study of human T cells and chemical hapten exposure. Study context: Yields of TCR per sample differed, chiefly owing to small differences in pooled library volume. Whole-study results and caveats: More PT1 expanded TCRs went with higher patch test scores. Unchanged with DPC sensitization were TCRs above 1 in 1000 frequency.

This CDR3 comprises 12 residues. V gave up 5 bases and J gave up 6 bases, with 13 bases separating them. Per germline, CDR1 DFQATT and CDR2 SNEGSKA (reference sequence). Time point of the sample: patch test 1, 2 weeks after DPC sensitization. Treatment described: therapeutic diphenylcyclopropenone sensitization with weekly scalp DPC. The chain is built from TRBV20-1 and TRBJ1-1; D possibly corresponds to TRBD1 (5 bases). Here the sequenced sample was whole blood, taken in connection with sensitization to the hapten diphenylcyclopropenone (DPC). The clonotype originates from a middle-aged man with alopecia areata. Some clones in this sample may be carry-over from other donors' samples. The CDR3 spells CSASPGKPEAFF. The CDR3 bases are TGCAGTGCTTCCCCAGGGAAACCTGAAGCTTTCTTT.